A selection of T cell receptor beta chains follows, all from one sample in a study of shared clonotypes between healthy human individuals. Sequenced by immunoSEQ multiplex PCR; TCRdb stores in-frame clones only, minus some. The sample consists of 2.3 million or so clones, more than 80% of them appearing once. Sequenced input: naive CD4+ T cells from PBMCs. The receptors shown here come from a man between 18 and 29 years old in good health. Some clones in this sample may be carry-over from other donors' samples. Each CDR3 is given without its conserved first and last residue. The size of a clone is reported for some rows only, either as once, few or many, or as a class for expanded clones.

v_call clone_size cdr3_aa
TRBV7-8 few ASSTSEGNTEAF
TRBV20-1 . SAPRPYGYT
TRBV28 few ASVATNEKLF
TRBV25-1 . ASSEHGGGRHSYEQY
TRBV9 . ASSVSPRTDTQY
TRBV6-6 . ASSYSKMPNEQF
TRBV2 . ASSEGRAKAF
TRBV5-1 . ASTAGAGGHPDTQY
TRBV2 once ASSGLQGPNQPQH
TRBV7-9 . ASSSPRSDEKLF
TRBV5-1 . ASTGLAGGPDTQY
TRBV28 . ASSLFFAGSLYSGNTIY
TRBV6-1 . ASSERVAGVGEQY
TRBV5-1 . ASSLQQGEGETQY
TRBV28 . ASRTLREDGEKLF
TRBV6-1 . ASSEEQFTVNQPQH
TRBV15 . ATSRGPAPRNEQF
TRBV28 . ASSTTGGVGYT
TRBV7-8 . ASIRWAPGEAEQY
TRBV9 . ASSVTGQGEQY
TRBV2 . ASRTPGLAGGRETQY
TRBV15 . ATSRASYSNQPQH
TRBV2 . ASSDQNTGELF
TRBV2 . ASTQPGAGGNQPQH
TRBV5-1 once ASSKQETQY
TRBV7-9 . ASSEGPADTQY
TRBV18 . ASSSGQGIKTQY
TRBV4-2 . ASSPSGAGSGSTDTQY
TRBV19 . ASSIIRPYDREDEKLF
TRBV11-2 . ASSLTGLEQY
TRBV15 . ATSYDSGGQPQH
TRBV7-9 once ASSWYNSPLH
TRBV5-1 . ASRGLENTGELF
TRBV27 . ASSSYRGSYYGYT
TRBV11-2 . ASSPGVYNEQF
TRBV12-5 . ASGGDIYNEQF
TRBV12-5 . ASGLVRPRPAQRYDGYT
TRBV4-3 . ASSHLRGKTGMNTEAF
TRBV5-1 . ASSLDGLQGLEKLF
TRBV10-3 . AISEHPQEFQY
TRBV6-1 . ASSESLGSTEAF
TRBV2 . ASSGALAGGTDTQY
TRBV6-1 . ASRPTGSSYEQY
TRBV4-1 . ASSQVESGRFAYEQY
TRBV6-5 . ATGTDYGYT